This T cell receptor (beta chain) emerged from a study of blood T cell repertoires in COVID-19 (dated by TCRdb to 2020 to 2021). At the level of the whole study: Collaborator samples came from the United States, Italy and Spain and covered acute and convalescent phases of COVID-19. The repertoires were released in a freely available public database intended as a resource for research on the immune response to SARS-CoV-2. The samples were drawn from two sources: the first 160 participants of the ongoing ImmuneRACE study, and 1,000 to 1,500 subjects contributed by 6 global collaborators. The sample metadata nearly always contained a de-identified subject ID, COVID-19 status, age in years and sex. The material from the prospective study consisted of cDNA or gDNA derived from T cells, B-cell-depleted T cells, or PBMCs. Deeply sampled blood TCRbeta repertoires from subjects exposed to, actively infected with, or recovered from COVID-19 were included in the dataset. Where available, HLA class I and class II types were taken from metadata supplied by the sample provider and were not determined by assay-based typing. Broad study findings and their caveats: The quantity of clinical and demographic metadata differed by source and by participant and was supplied without curation.

CDR1 and CDR2 are read off the germline V gene as MNHEY and SVGAGI. Trimming at the junction amounts to 5 bases on V and 0 bases on J, and the germline ends lie 13 bases apart. From cysteine to phenylalanine, the CDR3 is 15 amino acids long. The only DNA kept is the CDR3, 45 bases in frame from the first base. The collaborating institutions used their own protocols to collect whole blood in K2EDTA tubes. For TCRbeta analysis, collaborator samples were shipped as frozen whole blood, as isolated PBMCs, or as DNA extracted from either sample type. Of note for this clone: There is no known antigen for this receptor. No base qualities exist here, and no much larger clone lies one base off it.

TCRbeta CDR3 regions were amplified from genomic DNA using the immunoSEQ Assay, a bias-controlled multiplex PCR. As for the authors' bioinformatics: Within the assay, amplification of reference gene primers was used to estimate how many nucleated cells each sample contained. To quantify the absolute abundance of each unique TCRbeta CDR3 rearrangement, sequence reads were collapsed and filtered. For each sample, productive Simpson clonality was calculated as the square root of Simpson's diversity index over productive rearrangements. In its TCRdb copy, this immuneACCESS table keeps in-frame sequences only and misses some clones. Where compared with another copy, unresolved V genes explain less than half of these, and the others have no known cause. That table gives V, J and clone size, and the DNA gave D and trimming. The sample profile shows about 35,000 clones; about 85% of them were found once. The ten largest clones take up approximately 40% of the sample.

The receptor was isolated from a man aged 60 to 75 with active or convalescent COVID-19. The chain is made from TRBV6-5 and TRBJ1-1; the D gene is perhaps TRBD1, from 6 matching bases. Material: peripheral blood. CDR3 reads: CASSRSTGLNTEAFF. The sequenced DNA is TGTGCCAGCAGTCGTTCGACAGGTTTGAACACTGAAGCTTTCTTT.